This TCR beta chain came from a study of blood T cell repertoires in COVID-19. Study context: The United States, Italy and Spain were the sources of the acute and convalescent COVID-19 samples. From T cells, B-cell-depleted T cells, or PBMCs came the material, which was cDNA or gDNA.

CDR1 SGHNT and CDR2 YENEEA come from the germline V gene. The CDR3 is made up of 20 amino acids. V was clipped by 0 bases and J by 3 bases; unmatched bases: 12. How the authors handled the data: Estimation of nucleated cell counts relied on the amplification of reference gene primers. The assay was immunoSEQ multiplex PCR, and TCRdb's table has in-frame clones only and misses some. The DNA was the basis for D and trimming; V, J and clone size are from that table. The table lists approximately 220,000 clones, 85% of them singletons, with approximately 19% in the top ten. Sequencing was carried out using PBMCs or T cells enriched from blood (not recorded which). The source is a man in his forties who had recovered from COVID-19. The V call is TRBV11-3, the J call TRBJ2-1; 12 bases map to TRBD2. The CDR3: CASSLDGTSGFKGNYNEQFF. CDR3 in DNA: TGTGCCAGCAGCTTAGATGGGACTAGCGGGTTCAAGGGGAACTACAATGAGCAGTTCTTC.